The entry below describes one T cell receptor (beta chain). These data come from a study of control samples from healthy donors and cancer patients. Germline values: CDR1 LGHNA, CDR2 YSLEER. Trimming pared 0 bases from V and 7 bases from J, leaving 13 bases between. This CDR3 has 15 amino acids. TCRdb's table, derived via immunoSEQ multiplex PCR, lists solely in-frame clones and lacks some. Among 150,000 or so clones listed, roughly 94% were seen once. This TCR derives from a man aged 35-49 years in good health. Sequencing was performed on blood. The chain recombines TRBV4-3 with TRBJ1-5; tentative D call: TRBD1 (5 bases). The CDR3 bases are TGCGCCAGCAGCCAAGAACCTCAGGGAGGGCAGCCCCAGCATTTT. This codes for CASSQEPQGGQPQHF.